This TCR beta chain was captured in a study of CD8+ T cells in alopecia areata. Regarding treatment: oral pan-JAK inhibitor, 5-10 mg twice daily. The study team obtained lesional scalp punch biopsies and peripheral blood from alopecia areata patients. Isolated RNA was reverse transcribed into cDNA used as the sequencing template. Using immunoSEQ multiplex PCR, the repertoire was profiled, and TCRdb retains in-frame clones only, with some absent. The table includes some 160,000 clones, around 71% detected once. Looked up from germline, CDR1 is GTSNPN and CDR2 is SVGIG (reference sequence). V shed 3 bases, J shed 4 bases, and the junction held 0 bases outside the gene matches. This CDR3 contains 11 residues.

The sample was CD4+ T cells sorted from blood, taken at week 4, from a patient treated with tofacitinib. The chain has TRBV30 and TRBJ2-7; 7 bases are a match to TRBD1. The clonotype comes from a human donor with alopecia areata. For the CDR3, the DNA is TGTGCCTGGAGGGGACAGTACGAGCAGTACTTC. Residues: CAWRGQYEQYF.